This T cell receptor beta chain was captured in a study of T cells in Graves' hyperthyroidism and ophthalmopathy. The wider study: Peripheral blood was taken when the disease was first diagnosed, before any treatment began.

General study findings and limits: The model made its ophthalmopathy prediction, and onset followed a median approximately 7 months later. Among thyroid clonotypes expanded above 0.001, most also appeared in blood.

This clonotype was detected ten times or more. The antigen is unknown. The CDR3 contains 14 residues. Germline CDR1 is MDHEN and CDR2 is SYDVKM. Trimming removed 4 bases at V and 2 bases at J, with 12 bases between. Fresh peripheral blood, roughly 9.8 ml of it, supplied the PBMCs. Amplification targeted TCR beta CDR3 regions from RNA transcripts. The TCR CDR3 first-round RT-PCR relied on the HTBI primer set. Using its own MiXCR run on the multiplex PCR reads, TCRdb lists one record per CDR3 protein. The sample has approximately 510,000 distinct CDR3 sequences, under 25% seen once; the top ten hold approximately 25%.

Sequenced material: blood. This chain links TRBV28 with TRBJ2-7; D might be TRBD2 (5 bases). This TCR was sampled from a man younger than 35 with Graves' hyperthyroidism. The CDR3, as DNA: TGTGCCAGCAGTTCTGCAGGACTTACCTACGAGCAGTACTTC. Residues: CASSSAGLTYEQYF.